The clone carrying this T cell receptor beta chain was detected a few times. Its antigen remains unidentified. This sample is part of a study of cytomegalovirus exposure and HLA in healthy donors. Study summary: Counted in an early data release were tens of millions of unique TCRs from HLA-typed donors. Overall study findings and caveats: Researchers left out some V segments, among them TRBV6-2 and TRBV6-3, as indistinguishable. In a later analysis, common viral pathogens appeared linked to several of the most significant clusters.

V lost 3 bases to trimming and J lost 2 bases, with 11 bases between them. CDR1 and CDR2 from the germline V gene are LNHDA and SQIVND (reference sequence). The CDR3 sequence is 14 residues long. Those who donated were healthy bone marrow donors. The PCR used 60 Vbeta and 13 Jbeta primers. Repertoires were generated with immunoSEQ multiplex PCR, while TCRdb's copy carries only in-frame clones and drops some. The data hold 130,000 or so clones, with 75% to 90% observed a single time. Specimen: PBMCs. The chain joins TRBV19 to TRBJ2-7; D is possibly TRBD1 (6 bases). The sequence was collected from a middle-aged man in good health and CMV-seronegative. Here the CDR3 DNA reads TGTGCCAGTAGTATCGCTGGGACAACCTACGAGCAGTACTTC. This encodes CASSIAGTTYEQYF.